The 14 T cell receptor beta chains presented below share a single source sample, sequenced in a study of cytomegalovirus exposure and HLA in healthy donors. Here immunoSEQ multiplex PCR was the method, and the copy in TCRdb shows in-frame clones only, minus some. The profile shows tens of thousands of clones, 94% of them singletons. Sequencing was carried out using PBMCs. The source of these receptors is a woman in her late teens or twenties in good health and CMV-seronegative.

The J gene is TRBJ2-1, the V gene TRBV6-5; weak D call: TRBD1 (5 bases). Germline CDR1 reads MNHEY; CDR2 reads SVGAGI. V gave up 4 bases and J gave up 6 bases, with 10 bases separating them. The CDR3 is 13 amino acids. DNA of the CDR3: TGTGCCAGCAGTTTGGGGCCGCCCAATGAGCAGTTCTTC. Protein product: CASSLGPPNEQFF.

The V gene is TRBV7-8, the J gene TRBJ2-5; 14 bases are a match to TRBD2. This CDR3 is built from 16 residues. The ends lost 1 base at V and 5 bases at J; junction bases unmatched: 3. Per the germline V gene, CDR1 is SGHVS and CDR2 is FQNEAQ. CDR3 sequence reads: CASSLGGLAGVETQYF. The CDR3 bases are TGTGCCAGCAGCTTAGGGGGACTAGCGGGGGTTGAGACCCAGTACTTC.

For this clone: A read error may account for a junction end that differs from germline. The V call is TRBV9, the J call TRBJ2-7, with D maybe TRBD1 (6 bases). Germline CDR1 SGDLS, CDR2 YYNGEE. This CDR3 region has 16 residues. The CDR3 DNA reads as TGTGCCAGCAGCGACCCGGCGCGAAGTGTAGACAGGCAGATGGTCTTC. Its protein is CASSDPARSVDRQMVF. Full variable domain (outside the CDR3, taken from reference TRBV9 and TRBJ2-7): DSGVTQTPKHLITATGQRVTLRCSPRSGDLSVYWYQQSLDQGLQFLIQYYNGEERAKGNILERFSAQQFPDLHSELNLSSLELGDSALYFCASSDPARSVDRQMVFGPGTRLTVT.

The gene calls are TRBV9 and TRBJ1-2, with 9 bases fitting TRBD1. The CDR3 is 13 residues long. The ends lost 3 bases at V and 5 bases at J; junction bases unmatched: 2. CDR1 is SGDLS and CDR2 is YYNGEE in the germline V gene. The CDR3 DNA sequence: TGTGCCAGCAGCGCCGGGACAGGGTATGGCTACACCTTC. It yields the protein CASSAGTGYGYTF.

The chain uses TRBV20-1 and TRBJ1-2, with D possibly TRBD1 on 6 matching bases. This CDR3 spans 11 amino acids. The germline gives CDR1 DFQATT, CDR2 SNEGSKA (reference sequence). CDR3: CRRGGDYGYTF. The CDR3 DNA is TGCAGGAGGGGGGGAGACTATGGCTACACCTTC.

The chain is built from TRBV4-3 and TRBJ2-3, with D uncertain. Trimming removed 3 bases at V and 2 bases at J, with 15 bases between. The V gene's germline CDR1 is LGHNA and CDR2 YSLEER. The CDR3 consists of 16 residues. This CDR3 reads CASSHSQEQPTDTQYF. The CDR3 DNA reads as TGCGCCAGCAGCCACTCCCAGGAACAGCCCACAGATACGCAGTATTTT.

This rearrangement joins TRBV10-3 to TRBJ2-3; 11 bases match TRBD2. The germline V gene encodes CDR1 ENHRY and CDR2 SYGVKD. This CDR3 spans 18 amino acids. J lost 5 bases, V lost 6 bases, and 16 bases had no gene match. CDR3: CAISEMAVAGGHLDTQYF. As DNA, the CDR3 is TGTGCCATCAGCGAAATGGCGGTAGCGGGGGGGCATTTAGATACGCAGTATTTT.

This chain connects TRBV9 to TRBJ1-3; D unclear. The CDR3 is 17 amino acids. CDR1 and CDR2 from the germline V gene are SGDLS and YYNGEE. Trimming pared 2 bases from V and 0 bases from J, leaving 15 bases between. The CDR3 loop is CASSVGVVGSSGNTIYF. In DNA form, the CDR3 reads TGTGCCAGCAGCGTGGGAGTCGTTGGGAGCTCTGGAAACACCATATATTTT.

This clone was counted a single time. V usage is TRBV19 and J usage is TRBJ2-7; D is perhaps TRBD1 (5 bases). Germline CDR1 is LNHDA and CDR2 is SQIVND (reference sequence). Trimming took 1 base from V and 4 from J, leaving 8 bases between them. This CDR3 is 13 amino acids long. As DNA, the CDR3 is TGTGCCAGTAGTATAGGTGACAGATACGAGCAGTACTTC. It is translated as CASSIGDRYEQYF.

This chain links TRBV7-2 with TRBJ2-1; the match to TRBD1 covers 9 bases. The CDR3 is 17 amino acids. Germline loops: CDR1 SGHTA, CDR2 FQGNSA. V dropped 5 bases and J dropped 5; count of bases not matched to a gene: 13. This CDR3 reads CASSTHHRGQGHNEQFF. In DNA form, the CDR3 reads TGTGCCAGCAGCACGCACCATAGGGGACAGGGTCACAATGAGCAGTTCTTC.

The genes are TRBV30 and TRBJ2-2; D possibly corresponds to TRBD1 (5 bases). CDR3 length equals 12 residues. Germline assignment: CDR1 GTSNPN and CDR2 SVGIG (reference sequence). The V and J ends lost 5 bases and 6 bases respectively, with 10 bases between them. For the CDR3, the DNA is TGTGCCTGGGCAGGGCGTCCCGGGGAGCTGTTTTTT. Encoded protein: CAWAGRPGELFF.

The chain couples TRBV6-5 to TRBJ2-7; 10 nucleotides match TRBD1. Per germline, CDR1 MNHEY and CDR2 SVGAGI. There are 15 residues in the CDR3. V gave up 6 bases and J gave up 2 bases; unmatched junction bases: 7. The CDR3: CASRTTGTGAYEQYF. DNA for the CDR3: TGTGCCAGCAGGACCACCGGGACAGGGGCCTACGAGCAGTACTTC.

The CDR3 spells CASSTPGANEKLFF. Here the CDR3 DNA reads TGTGCCAGCAGTACCCCGGGAGCTAATGAAAAACTGTTTTTT. This chain uses TRBV9 with TRBJ1-4; D gene unclear. Trimming left V 5 bases short and J 3 bases short, with 11 bases between. Germline CDR1 reads SGDLS; CDR2 reads YYNGEE. The CDR3 has 14 amino acids.

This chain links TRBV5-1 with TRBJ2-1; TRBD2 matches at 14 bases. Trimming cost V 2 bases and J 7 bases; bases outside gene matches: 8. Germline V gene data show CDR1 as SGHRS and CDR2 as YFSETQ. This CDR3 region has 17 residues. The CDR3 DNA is TGCGCCAGCAGCTTCAGACTAGCGGGGGGGGCGGGGAATGAGCAGTTCTTC. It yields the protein CASSFRLAGGAGNEQFF.